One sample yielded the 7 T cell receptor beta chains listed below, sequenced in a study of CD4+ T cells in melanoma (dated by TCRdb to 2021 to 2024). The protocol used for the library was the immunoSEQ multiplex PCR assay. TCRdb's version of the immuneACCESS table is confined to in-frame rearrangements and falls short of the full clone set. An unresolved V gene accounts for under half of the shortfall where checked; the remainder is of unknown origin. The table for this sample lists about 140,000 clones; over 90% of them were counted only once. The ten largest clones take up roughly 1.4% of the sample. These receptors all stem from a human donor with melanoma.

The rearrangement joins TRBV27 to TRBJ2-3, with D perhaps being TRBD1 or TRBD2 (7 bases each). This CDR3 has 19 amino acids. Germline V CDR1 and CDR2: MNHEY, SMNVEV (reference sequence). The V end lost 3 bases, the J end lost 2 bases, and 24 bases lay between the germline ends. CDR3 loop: CASSFSGGGGQLYTDTQYF. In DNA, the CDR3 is TGTGCCAGCAGTTTCTCTGGAGGGGGGGGACAGCTCTACACAGATACGCAGTATTTT.

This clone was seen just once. This CDR3 is CASRSDRGGNTIYF. The CDR3 coding sequence is TGTGCCAGCAGATCTGACAGGGGTGGAAACACCATATATTTT. The chain couples TRBV7-9 to TRBJ1-3, with 8 bases that match TRBD1. Per the germline V gene, CDR1 is SEHNR and CDR2 is FQNEAQ (reference sequence). With V trimmed by 6 bases and J by 3 bases, 4 bases remained unmatched. CDR3 size: 14 residues.

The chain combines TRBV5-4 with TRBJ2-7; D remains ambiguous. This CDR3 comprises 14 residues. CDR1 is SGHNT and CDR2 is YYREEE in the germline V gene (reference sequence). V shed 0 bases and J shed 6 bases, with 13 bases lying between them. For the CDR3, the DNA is TGTGCCAGCAGCTTGGCCGAGGCTTTATCCGAGCAGTACTTC. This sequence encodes CASSLAEALSEQYF.

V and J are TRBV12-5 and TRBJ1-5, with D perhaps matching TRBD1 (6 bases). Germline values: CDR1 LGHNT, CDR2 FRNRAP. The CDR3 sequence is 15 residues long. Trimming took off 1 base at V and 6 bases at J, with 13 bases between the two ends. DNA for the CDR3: TGTGCTAGTGGTTTGGAACAGGGACCAAGTCAGCCCCAGCATTTT. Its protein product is CASGLEQGPSQPQHF.

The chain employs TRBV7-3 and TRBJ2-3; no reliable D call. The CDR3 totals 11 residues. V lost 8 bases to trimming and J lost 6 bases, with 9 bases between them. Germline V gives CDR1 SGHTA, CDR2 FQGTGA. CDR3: CASGLGDTQYF. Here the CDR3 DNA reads TGTGCCAGCGGATTAGGTGATACGCAGTATTTT.

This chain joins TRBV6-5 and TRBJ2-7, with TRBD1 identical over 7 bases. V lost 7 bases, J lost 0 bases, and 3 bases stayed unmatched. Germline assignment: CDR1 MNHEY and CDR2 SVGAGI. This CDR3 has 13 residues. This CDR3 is CASTGQNSYEQYF. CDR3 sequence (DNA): TGTGCCAGCACGGGACAGAACTCCTACGAGCAGTACTTC.

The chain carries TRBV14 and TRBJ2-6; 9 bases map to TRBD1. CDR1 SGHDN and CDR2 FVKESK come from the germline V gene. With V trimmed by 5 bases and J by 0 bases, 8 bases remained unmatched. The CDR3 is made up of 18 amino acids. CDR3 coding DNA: TGTGCCAGCAGCGGGACAGGGTATGGTAACTCTGGGGCCAACGTCCTGACTTTC. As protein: CASSGTGYGNSGANVLTF.